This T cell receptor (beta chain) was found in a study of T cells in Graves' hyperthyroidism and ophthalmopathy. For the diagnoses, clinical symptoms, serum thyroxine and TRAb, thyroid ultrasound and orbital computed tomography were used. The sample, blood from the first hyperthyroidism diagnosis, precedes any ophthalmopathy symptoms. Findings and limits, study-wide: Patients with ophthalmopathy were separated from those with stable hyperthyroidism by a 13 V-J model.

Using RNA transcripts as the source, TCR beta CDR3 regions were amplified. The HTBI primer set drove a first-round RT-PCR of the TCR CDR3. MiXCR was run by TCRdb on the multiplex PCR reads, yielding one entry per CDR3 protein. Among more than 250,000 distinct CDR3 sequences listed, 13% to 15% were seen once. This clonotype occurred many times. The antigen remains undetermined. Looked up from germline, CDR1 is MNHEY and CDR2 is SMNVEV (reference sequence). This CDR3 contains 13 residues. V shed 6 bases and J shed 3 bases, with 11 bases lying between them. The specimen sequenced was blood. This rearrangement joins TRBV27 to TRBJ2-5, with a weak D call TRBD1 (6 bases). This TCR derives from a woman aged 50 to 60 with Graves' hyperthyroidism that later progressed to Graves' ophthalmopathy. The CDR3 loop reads CASSLRGEETQYF. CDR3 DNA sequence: TGTGCCAGCAGCCTCAGGGGCGAAGAGACCCAGTACTTC.